Presented here are 3 T cell receptor beta chains from one specimen sequenced in a study of cytotoxic CD8 clonotypes in ibrutinib-treated CLL. Repertoires were generated with immunoSEQ multiplex PCR, while TCRdb's copy carries only in-frame clones and drops some. The repertoire consists of 250,000 to 350,000 clones, with about 72% occurring once and the leading ten covering roughly 5%. The specimen comprised PBMCs, sampled at disease progression, from a patient treated with ibrutinib. The receptors shown here come from a human donor with chronic lymphocytic leukemia.

In this sample, this clone turned up once. The V call is TRBV5-5, the J call TRBJ2-7, with TRBD2 matching 7 bases. The germline CDR1 and CDR2 sequences are SGHKS and YYEKEE (reference sequence). The junction had 8 bases not matched to a gene; V was cut back by 1 base and J by 4 bases. This CDR3 is 15 amino acids long. Here the CDR3 reads CASSLYENGRYEQYF. Written as DNA, the CDR3 is TGTGCCAGCAGCTTGTACGAGAACGGGAGGTACGAGCAGTACTTC. Full variable domain (missing parts from reference TRBV5-5 and TRBJ2-7): DAGVTQSPTHLIKTRGQQVTLRCSPISGHKSVSWYQQVLGQGPQFIFQYYEKEERGRGNFPDRFSARQFPNYSSELNVNALLLGDSALYLCASSLYENGRYEQYFGPGTRLTVT.

The chain links TRBV10-2 to TRBJ1-5; 8 nucleotides agree with TRBD1. The CDR3 totals 15 residues. Germline assignment: CDR1 WSHSY and CDR2 SAAADI. The junction had 7 bases not matched to a gene; V was cut back by 7 bases and J by 2 bases. The CDR3 DNA follows: TGCGCCAGCAAGAAAACAGGGGGAGGCAATCAGCCCCAGCATTTT. Its translation: CASKKTGGGNQPQHF.

The chain recombines TRBV2 with TRBJ2-1; 11 bases agree with TRBD2. Per the germline V gene, CDR1 is SNHLY and CDR2 is FYNNEI. J was trimmed by 0 bases and V by 2 bases; bases with no gene match: 0. This CDR3 region has 16 residues. CDR3 bases: TGTGCCAGCAGTGAAACTAGCGGGGGCTCCTACAATGAGCAGTTCTTC. Its protein product is CASSETSGGSYNEQFF.